What follows are 14 T cell receptor beta chains derived from one specimen sequenced in a study of blood T cell repertoires in COVID-19. Profiled with immunoSEQ multiplex PCR; TCRdb holds only in-frame clones, not every one. In the table there are hundreds of thousands of clones, 88% of which are singletons. The sequencing input was PBMCs or T cells enriched from blood (not recorded which). The source of these receptors is a woman aged 60-75 years in a cohort exposed to, infected with or recovered from COVID-19 (not recorded which).

This clone was observed a single time. CDR3 nucleotides: TGTGCCACCAGCAGAGTCCCGCCGACTAGCGGCAGCTCCTACAATGAGCAGTTCTTC. It encodes CATSRVPPTSGSSYNEQFF. This chain uses TRBV15 with TRBJ2-1, with 9 nucleotides matching TRBD2. The junction had 10 bases not matched to a gene; V was cut back by 1 base and J by 0 bases. The CDR3 runs to 19 residues. Germline V gene sequence: CDR1 LNHNV, CDR2 YYDKDF (reference sequence).

This CDR3 is CASSQYGELFF. The CDR3 bases are TGTGCCAGCAGTCAGTACGGGGAGCTGTTTTTT. The rearrangement links TRBV6-5 to TRBJ2-2; D gene ambiguous. This CDR3 has 11 residues. The germline V gene has CDR1 MNHEY and CDR2 SVGAGI. Trimming stripped 5 bases from V and 7 bases from J, with 5 bases between.

The chain employs TRBV19 and TRBJ2-2; 8 bases agree with TRBD2. Looked up from germline, CDR1 is LNHDA and CDR2 is SQIVND (reference sequence). The trim removed 5 bases at V and 5 bases at J, leaving 10 bases unmatched. This CDR3 contains 16 residues. The CDR3 region has the DNA TGTGCCAGTAGTTCCTCCGGGACTAGGGGTACCGGGGAGCTGTTTTTT. Protein sequence: CASSSSGTRGTGELFF. Looking up the rest from reference TRBV19 and TRBJ2-2 gives the full variable domain: DGGITQSPKYLFRKEGQNVTLSCEQNLNHDAMYWYRQDPGQGLRLIYYSQIVNDFQKGDIAEGYSVSREKKESFPLTVTSAQKNPTAFYLCASSSSGTRGTGELFFGEGSRLTVL.

This clone was recorded only once. J is TRBJ2-3 and V is TRBV4-2; D remains unclear. Germline V gene lookup returns CDR1 LGHNA and CDR2 YNFKEQ. CDR3 size: 16 residues. V was clipped by 1 base and J by 0 bases, with 11 bases between them. CDR3 protein: CASSQAGSSSTDTQYF. For the CDR3, the DNA is TGTGCCAGCAGCCAAGCTGGCTCTAGTAGCACAGATACGCAGTATTTT.

The chain couples TRBV15 to TRBJ1-2; the D gene is possibly TRBD1 (6 bases). The germline CDR1 and CDR2 sequences are LNHNV and YYDKDF (reference sequence). V shed 5 bases and J shed 0 bases, with 13 bases lying between them. The CDR3 runs 15 residues. CDR3 protein: CATSLGGAANYGYTF. The CDR3 nucleotides are TGTGCCACCAGCCTCGGGGGGGCCGCTAACTATGGCTACACCTTC. Filled out from reference TRBV15 and TRBJ1-2, the complete variable domain reads DAMVIQNPRYQVTQFGKPVTLSCSQTLNHNVMYWYQQKSSQAPKLLFHYYDKDFNNEADTPDNFQSRRPNTSFCFLDIRSPGLGDTAMYLCATSLGGAANYGYTFGSGTRLTVV.

The CDR3: CASSLRTGTANEKLFF. The CDR3, as DNA: TGTGCCAGCAGCCTTAGGACCGGGACAGCTAATGAAAAACTGTTTTTT. V gene TRBV5-4 combines with J gene TRBJ1-4; 7 bases are shared with TRBD1. The CDR3 spans 16 residues. Looked up from germline, CDR1 is SGHNT and CDR2 is YYREEE (reference sequence). V trimming: 4 bases; J trimming: 3 bases; junction bases outside the gene matches: 9.

The chain joins TRBV7-3 to TRBJ2-2; 7 nucleotides agree with TRBD1. Trimming at V came to 5 bases and at J to 2 bases, leaving 5 bases not matched to a gene. CDR1 is SGHTA and CDR2 is FQGTGA in the germline V gene. The CDR3 is made up of 15 amino acids. Written as DNA, the CDR3 is TGTGCCAGCAGCATCCGACAGGGCAACACCGGGGAGCTGTTTTTT. The encoded protein is CASSIRQGNTGELFF.

J is TRBJ2-7 and V is TRBV7-2; D is ambiguous. This CDR3 is 15 amino acids long. The V gene lost 1 base and the J gene lost 1 base, with 11 bases spanning the gap. Germline-derived CDR1 and CDR2 are SGHTA and FQGNSA. As DNA, the CDR3 is TGTGCCAGCAGCTTAGGGCCGTCGTGGTCCTACGAGCAGTACTTC. It codes for CASSLGPSWSYEQYF.

The V gene is TRBV28, the J gene TRBJ1-5; the D gene is possibly TRBD1 (5 bases). Trimming removed 8 bases from V and 3 bases from J, with 14 bases in between. The length of the CDR3 is 14 residues. CDR1 is MDHEN and CDR2 is SYDVKM in the germline V gene. The CDR3 region has the DNA TGTGCCAGCCATACGGGGGGGGACAATCAGCCCCAGCATTTT. Its protein product is CASHTGGDNQPQHF.

V gene TRBV10-2 combines with J gene TRBJ2-6, with D possibly matching TRBD2 (7 bases). Trimming shortened V by 11 bases and J by 4 bases, and 24 bases separated the two germline ends. Germline V lookup: CDR1 WSHSY, CDR2 SAAADI. The CDR3 length is 17 residues. The CDR3 spells CAAEGGQRFSGANVLTF. CDR3 DNA: TGCGCCGCGGAGGGGGGGCAGAGATTCTCGGGGGCCAACGTCCTGACTTTC.

This chain links TRBV5-4 with TRBJ2-1; D may be TRBD1 (7 bases). Trimming took off 0 bases at V and 7 bases at J, with 17 bases between the two ends. From germline, CDR1 is SGHNT and CDR2 YYREEE (reference sequence). This CDR3 comprises 16 residues. The CDR3 sequence is CASSLEPTRGTNEQFF. The DNA of the CDR3 is TGTGCCAGCAGCTTGGAACCCACCAGGGGGACTAATGAGCAGTTCTTC.

This chain connects TRBV3-1 (or the pseudogene TRBV3-2) to TRBJ2-7; the match to TRBD2 covers 12 bases. This CDR3 comprises 14 residues. Germline CDR1 is LGHDT and CDR2 is YNNKEL (reference sequence). The ends lost 8 bases at V and 7 bases at J; junction bases unmatched: 9. The CDR3 nucleotides are TGTGCCAGCGCCCGACTAGCGGGAGCAAGGGAGCAGTACTTC. This translates into CASARLAGAREQYF.

The V gene is TRBV6-5, the J gene TRBJ2-7; D is perhaps TRBD1 (5 bases). Germline assignment: CDR1 MNHEY and CDR2 SVGAGI. V shed 5 bases and J shed 4 bases, with 15 bases lying between them. The CDR3 consists of 14 residues. For the CDR3, the DNA is TGTGCCAGCAGTCCGGTTGTGAAGGGGTACGAGCAGTACTTC. Translated, it gives CASSPVVKGYEQYF.

This chain connects TRBV28 to TRBJ2-3; unclear D gene. The CDR3 has 15 residues. Trimming left V 1 base short and J 2 bases short, with 10 bases between. Germline V gene sequence: CDR1 MDHEN, CDR2 SYDVKM. CDR3 residues: CASSLSVTDTDTQYF. In DNA form, the CDR3 reads TGTGCCAGCAGTTTATCGGTCACTGACACAGATACGCAGTATTTT.